This T cell receptor beta chain was recovered during a study of cytomegalovirus exposure and HLA in healthy donors. With 60 Vbeta and 13 Jbeta primers, the PCR was carried out. The protocol was immunoSEQ multiplex PCR, while the TCRdb copy is restricted to in-frame clones and leaves out a portion. The profile covers more than 150,000 clones, with roughly 87% appearing a single time and more than 0.2% taken by the ten largest. Broader study findings: A later analysis showed that HLA-associated TCR beta chains had undergone more clonal expansion than equally common others. When a later analysis was performed, an Asian-associated ancestry cluster reportedly had fewer N-insertions than the approximately 600-donor mean.

There were likely unrecorded immune exposures, though donors were nominally healthy when sampled. As for this clone: The antigen is not known.

V shed 5 bases, J shed 5 bases, and the junction held 7 bases outside the gene matches. CDR1 is SGHVS, CDR2 FQNEAQ, per germline. The CDR3 loop spans 14 amino acids. The source of this sequence is a girl under three years old in good health and CMV-seronegative. Sequencing was done on a sample of PBMCs. This sequence joins TRBV7-8 and TRBJ1-1; 8 nucleotides align to TRBD1. The CDR3 sequence: CASSTRTGSTEAFF. The CDR3 DNA reads as TGTGCCAGCAGCACCCGGACAGGGAGTACTGAAGCTTTCTTT. The full variable domain, in which reference TRBV7-8 and TRBJ1-1 provide the parts outside the CDR3, is GAGVSQSPRYKVAKRGQDVALRCDPISGHVSLFWYQQALGQGPEFLTYFQNEAQLDKSGLPSDRFFAERPEGSVSTLKIQRTQQEDSAVYLCASSTRTGSTEAFFGQGTRLTVV.